This T cell receptor (beta chain) is drawn from a study of blood T cell repertoires in COVID-19. Profiling relied on immunoSEQ multiplex PCR, and the TCRdb table lists in-frame clones only, not all of them. There are about 480,000 clones in the sample; approximately 88% occur only once, and about 1.7% lies in the top ten. The germline gives CDR1 MNHEY, CDR2 SMNVEV (reference sequence). The CDR3 is 16 residues long. V lost 2 bases, J lost 0 bases, and 4 bases stayed unmatched. Two negative PCRs, clearance, or symptom resolution were required of recovered Cohort 3 donors. The chain recombines TRBV27 with TRBJ1-1, with 9 bases aligning to TRBD1. The material sequenced was PBMCs or T cells enriched from blood (not recorded which). This TCR derives from a woman between 35 and 50 years old who had recovered from COVID-19. DNA of the CDR3: TGTGCCAGCAGTTTACCGGACAGGGGTTTGAACACTGAAGCTTTCTTT. Translating gives CASSLPDRGLNTEAFF.